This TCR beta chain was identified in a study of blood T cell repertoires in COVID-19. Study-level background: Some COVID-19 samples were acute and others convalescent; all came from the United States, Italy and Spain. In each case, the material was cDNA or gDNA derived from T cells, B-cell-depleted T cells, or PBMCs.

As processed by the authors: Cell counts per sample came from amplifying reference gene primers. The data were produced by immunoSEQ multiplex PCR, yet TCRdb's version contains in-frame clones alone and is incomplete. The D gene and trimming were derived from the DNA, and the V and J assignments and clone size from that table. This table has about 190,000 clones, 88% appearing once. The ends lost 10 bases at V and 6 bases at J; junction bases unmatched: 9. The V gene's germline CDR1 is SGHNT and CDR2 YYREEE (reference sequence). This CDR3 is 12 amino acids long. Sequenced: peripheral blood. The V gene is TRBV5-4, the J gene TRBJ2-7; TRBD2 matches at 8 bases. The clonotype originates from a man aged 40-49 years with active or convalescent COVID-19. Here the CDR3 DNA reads TGTGCCTCGGGGGGGGAGGCGGGCGAGCAGTACTTC. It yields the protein CASGGEAGEQYF.